One and the same sample provided the 13 T cell receptor beta chains below, sequenced in a study of blood T cell repertoires in COVID-19 (TCRdb year 2020). Receptors were amplified or captured by the immunoSEQ multiplex PCR assay. The immuneACCESS repertoire file appears here via TCRdb, limited to in-frame rearrangements. These files lack a portion of the clones; in checked studies, under half of the deficit traces to unresolved V genes, and the cause of the others is not known. The sample profile shows a few hundred thousand clones; roughly 90% of them were found once. The ten largest clones capture around 1.9% of the sample. The sequenced material came from PBMCs or T cells enriched from blood (not recorded which). These receptors were obtained from an older woman who had recovered from COVID-19.

J is TRBJ2-3 and V is TRBV6-5; D unresolved. V gave up 2 bases and J gave up 10 bases, with 10 bases separating them. This CDR3 contains 12 residues. Germline assignment: CDR1 MNHEY and CDR2 SVGAGI. The CDR3 DNA is TGTGCCAGCAGTTACACGGAAGAGGCGCAGTATTTT. Its translation: CASSYTEEAQYF.

V usage is TRBV5-1 and J usage is TRBJ2-3; 14 nucleotides align to TRBD2. Germline V lookup: CDR1 SGHRS, CDR2 YFSETQ. This CDR3 spans 18 amino acids. V shed 6 bases, J shed 5 bases, and the junction held 14 bases outside the gene matches. In DNA form, the CDR3 reads TGCGCCAGCACCAAGACTAGCGGGGGGGCCAATTTAGGAGATACGCAGTATTTT. The encoded protein is CASTKTSGGANLGDTQYF.

The CDR3 DNA reads as TGTGCCAGCAGCCCGACAGGGGGATGGGAGCAGTACTTC. Its protein is CASSPTGGWEQYF. This sequence joins TRBV7-3 and TRBJ2-7, with 9 bases aligning to TRBD1. Losses at the gene ends were 5 bases for V and 7 bases for J; bases not matched to a gene: 6. The CDR3 extends over 13 amino acids. Germline V gene sequence: CDR1 SGHTA, CDR2 FQGTGA.

V and J are TRBV9 and TRBJ2-1; D remains ambiguous. The CDR3 is 14 amino acids. CDR1 is SGDLS and CDR2 is YYNGEE in the germline V gene. Trimming removed 2 bases at V and 4 bases at J, with 10 bases between. CDR3 nucleotides: TGTGCCAGCAGCGTCCACTTAGCTTACAATGAGCAGTTCTTC. As protein: CASSVHLAYNEQFF. The full variable domain, completed using reference TRBV9 and TRBJ2-1, is DSGVTQTPKHLITATGQRVTLRCSPRSGDLSVYWYQQSLDQGLQFLIQYYNGEERAKGNILERFSAQQFPDLHSELNLSSLELGDSALYFCASSVHLAYNEQFFGPGTRLTVL.

As for this clone: Other nucleotide sequences from this sample produce the same CDR3. The chain has TRBV2 and TRBJ2-7; D possibly corresponds to TRBD1 (7 bases). V was trimmed by 7 bases and J by 3 bases, leaving 19 bases between them. Looked up from germline, CDR1 is SNHLY and CDR2 is FYNNEI. The CDR3 has 15 residues. CDR3 region: CASKGGGSGGYEQYF. CDR3 DNA sequence: TGTGCCAGCAAAGGAGGGGGCAGCGGAGGCTACGAGCAGTACTTC.

The rearrangement links TRBV27 to TRBJ1-2; D perhaps matches TRBD1 (5 bases). With 8 bases removed from V and 6 bases from J, the gap between germline ends came to 13 bases. Germline-derived CDR1 and CDR2 are MNHEY and SMNVEV (reference sequence). CDR3 length: 12 residues. In DNA, the CDR3 is TGTGCCAGCTCGGGGGTGGGTGATGGCTACACCTTC. The encoded protein is CASSGVGDGYTF.

V is TRBV28 and J is TRBJ2-1, with D possibly being TRBD2 (7 bases). The germline gives CDR1 MDHEN, CDR2 SYDVKM. The CDR3 runs 13 residues. V lost 10 bases and J 5 bases, leaving 15 bases between the germline ends. The CDR3 reads CATRTRGDNEQFF. The CDR3 coding sequence is TGTGCCACTAGGACTAGGGGGGACAATGAGCAGTTCTTC.

The V call is TRBV18, the J call TRBJ1-4; 8 nucleotides match TRBD1. V lost 3 bases to trimming and J lost 1 base; unmatched junction nucleotides: 7. This CDR3 region has 17 residues. Germline V gives CDR1 KGHSH, CDR2 LQKENI. This CDR3 reads CASSPPGQGRTNEKLFF. The CDR3 DNA sequence: TGTGCCAGCTCACCGCCTGGACAGGGAAGAACTAATGAAAAACTGTTTTTT.

The chain couples TRBV24-1 to TRBJ1-1; no clear D. Germline V lookup: CDR1 KGHDR, CDR2 SFDVKD. The length of the CDR3 is 15 residues. Trimming took 5 bases from V and 3 from J, leaving 15 bases between them. The CDR3 here is CATSAQRAMDTEAFF. CDR3 bases: TGTGCCACCAGTGCCCAGAGGGCCATGGACACTGAAGCTTTCTTT.

CDR3 protein: CASSPTGRYQETQYF. CDR3 DNA sequence: TGTGCCAGCAGCCCCACCGGGAGGTACCAAGAGACCCAGTACTTC. This sequence joins TRBV7-3 and TRBJ2-5; 7 bases agree with TRBD2. The CDR3 spans 15 residues. CDR1 is SGHTA, CDR2 FQGTGA, per germline. J was trimmed by 0 bases and V by 5 bases; bases with no gene match: 6.

The chain links TRBV6-4 to TRBJ2-3; D remains unclear. Deletions cut 0 bases from V and 0 bases from J, with 7 bases between. Germline V gives CDR1 MRHNA, CDR2 SNTAGT. The CDR3 spans 15 residues. The CDR3 spells CASSDSAFSTDTQYF. CDR3 sequence (DNA): TGTGCCAGCAGTGACTCGGCTTTTAGCACAGATACGCAGTATTTT.

This chain connects TRBV12-3 or TRBV12-4 to TRBJ2-7, with D hard to call. The CDR3 has 13 residues. V was trimmed by 5 bases and J by 4 bases, leaving 12 bases between them. For the CDR3, the DNA is TGTGCCAGCAGTCGCAGCCACGGGTACGAGCAGTACTTC. It translates to CASSRSHGYEQYF.

The chain has TRBV9 and TRBJ2-3; TRBD2 aligns across 13 bases. This CDR3 is 18 amino acids long. V dropped 4 bases and J dropped 1; count of bases not matched to a gene: 9. CDR1 and CDR2 from the germline V gene are SGDLS and YYNGEE. The CDR3 coding sequence is TGTGCCAGCAGCCTAACCTCCGGGACTAGCGGGGGCACAGATACGCAGTATTTT. This codes for CASSLTSGTSGGTDTQYF.